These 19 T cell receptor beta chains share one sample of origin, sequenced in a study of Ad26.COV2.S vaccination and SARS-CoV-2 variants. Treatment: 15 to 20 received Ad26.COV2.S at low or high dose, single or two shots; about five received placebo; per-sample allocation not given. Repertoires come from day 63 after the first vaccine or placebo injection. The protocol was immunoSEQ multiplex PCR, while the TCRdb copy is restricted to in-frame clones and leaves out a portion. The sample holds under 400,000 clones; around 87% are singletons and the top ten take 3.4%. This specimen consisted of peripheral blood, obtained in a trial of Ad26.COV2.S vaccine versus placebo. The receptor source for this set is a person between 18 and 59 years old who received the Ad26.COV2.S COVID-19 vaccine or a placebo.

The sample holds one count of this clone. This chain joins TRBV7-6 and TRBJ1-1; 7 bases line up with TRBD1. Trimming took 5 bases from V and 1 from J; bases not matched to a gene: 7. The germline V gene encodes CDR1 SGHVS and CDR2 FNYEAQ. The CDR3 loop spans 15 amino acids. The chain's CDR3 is CASSPWEGANTEAFF. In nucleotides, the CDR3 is TGTGCCAGCAGCCCTTGGGAGGGGGCGAACACTGAAGCTTTCTTT.

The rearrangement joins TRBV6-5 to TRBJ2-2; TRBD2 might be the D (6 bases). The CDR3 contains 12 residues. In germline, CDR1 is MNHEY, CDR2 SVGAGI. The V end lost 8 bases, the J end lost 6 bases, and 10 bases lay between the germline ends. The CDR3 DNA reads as TGTGCCAGCGGGGGGTGGGCCGGGGAGCTGTTTTTT. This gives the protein CASGGWAGELFF.

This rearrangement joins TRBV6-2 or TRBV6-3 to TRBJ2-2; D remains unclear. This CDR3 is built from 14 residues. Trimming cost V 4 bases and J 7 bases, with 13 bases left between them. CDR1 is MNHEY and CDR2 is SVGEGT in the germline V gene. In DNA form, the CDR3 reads TGTGCCAGCAGTTCCCCCAACGGCCGCGGGGAGCTGTTTTTT. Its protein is CASSSPNGRGELFF.

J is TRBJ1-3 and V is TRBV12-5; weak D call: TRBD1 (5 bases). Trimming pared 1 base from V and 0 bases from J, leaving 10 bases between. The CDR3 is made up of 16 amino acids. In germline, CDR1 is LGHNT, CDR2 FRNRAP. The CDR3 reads CASGLAGQISGNTIYF. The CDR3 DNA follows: TGTGCTAGTGGTTTGGCAGGACAAATCTCTGGAAACACCATATATTTT.

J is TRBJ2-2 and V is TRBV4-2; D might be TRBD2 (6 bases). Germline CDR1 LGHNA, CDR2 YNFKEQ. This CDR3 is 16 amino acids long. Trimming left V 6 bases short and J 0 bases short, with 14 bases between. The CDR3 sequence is CASRPRPGANTGELFF. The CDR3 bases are TGTGCCAGCAGGCCCCGTCCGGGGGCGAACACCGGGGAGCTGTTTTTT.

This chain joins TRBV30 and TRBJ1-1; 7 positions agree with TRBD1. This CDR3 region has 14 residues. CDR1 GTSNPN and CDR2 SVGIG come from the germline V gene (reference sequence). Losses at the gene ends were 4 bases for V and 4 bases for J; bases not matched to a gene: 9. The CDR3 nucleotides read TGTGCCTGGACTAAAAGGGACAGACCCACTGAAGCTTTCTTT. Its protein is CAWTKRDRPTEAFF.

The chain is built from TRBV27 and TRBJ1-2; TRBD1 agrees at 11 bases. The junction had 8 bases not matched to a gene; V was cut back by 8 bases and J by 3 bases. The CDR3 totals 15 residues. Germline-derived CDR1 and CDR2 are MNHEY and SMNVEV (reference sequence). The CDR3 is CASGAGQGVYYGYTF. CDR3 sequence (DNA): TGTGCCAGCGGGGCGGGACAGGGGGTTTACTATGGCTACACCTTC.

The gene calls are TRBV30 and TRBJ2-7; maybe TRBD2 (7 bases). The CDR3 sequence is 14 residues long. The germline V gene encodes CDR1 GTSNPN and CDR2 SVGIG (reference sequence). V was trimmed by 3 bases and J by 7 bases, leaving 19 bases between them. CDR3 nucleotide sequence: TGTGCCTGGAGGAGGTGGGAGGGGGTGAGGGAGCAGTACTTC. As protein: CAWRRWEGVREQYF.

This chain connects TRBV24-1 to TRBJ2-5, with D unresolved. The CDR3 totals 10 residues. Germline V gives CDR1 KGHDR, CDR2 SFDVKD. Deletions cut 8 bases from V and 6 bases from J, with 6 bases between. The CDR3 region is CATKGQTQYF. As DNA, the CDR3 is TGTGCCACCAAAGGTCAGACCCAGTACTTC.

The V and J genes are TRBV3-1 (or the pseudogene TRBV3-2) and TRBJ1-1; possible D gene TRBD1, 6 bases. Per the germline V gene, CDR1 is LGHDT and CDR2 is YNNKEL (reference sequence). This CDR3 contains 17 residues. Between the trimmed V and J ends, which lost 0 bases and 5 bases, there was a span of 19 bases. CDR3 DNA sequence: TGTGCCAGCAGCCAAGATAGGGGACACCTTATGGGGACTGAAGCTTTCTTT. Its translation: CASSQDRGHLMGTEAFF.

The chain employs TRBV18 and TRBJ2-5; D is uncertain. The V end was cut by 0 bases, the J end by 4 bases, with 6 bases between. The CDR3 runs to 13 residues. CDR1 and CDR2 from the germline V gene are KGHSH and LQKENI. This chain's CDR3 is CASSPPRRETQYF. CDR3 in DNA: TGTGCCAGCTCACCACCTAGGCGAGAGACCCAGTACTTC.

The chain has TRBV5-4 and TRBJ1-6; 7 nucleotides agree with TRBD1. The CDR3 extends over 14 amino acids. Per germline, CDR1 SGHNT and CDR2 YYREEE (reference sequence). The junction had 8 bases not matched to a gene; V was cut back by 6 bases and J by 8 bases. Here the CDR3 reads CASNRGQGDSPLHF. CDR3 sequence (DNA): TGTGCCAGCAACCGGGGGCAGGGGGATTCACCCCTCCACTTT.

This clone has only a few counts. This CDR3 is CASSWAADSNQPQHF. DNA of the CDR3: TGTGCCAGCAGCTGGGCAGCAGATAGCAATCAGCCCCAGCATTTT. The rearrangement uses TRBV7-6 and TRBJ1-5; D remains unclear. CDR1 SGHVS and CDR2 FNYEAQ come from the germline V gene. The CDR3 sequence is 15 residues long. The V end lost 4 bases, the J end lost 0 bases, and 10 bases lay between the germline ends. The whole variable domain, filled in from reference TRBV7-6 and TRBJ1-5, reads GAGVSQSPRYKVTKRGQDVALRCDPISGHVSLYWYRQALGQGPEFLTYFNYEAQQDKSGLPNDRFSAERPEGSISTLTIQRTEQRDSAMYRCASSWAADSNQPQHFGDGTRLSIL.

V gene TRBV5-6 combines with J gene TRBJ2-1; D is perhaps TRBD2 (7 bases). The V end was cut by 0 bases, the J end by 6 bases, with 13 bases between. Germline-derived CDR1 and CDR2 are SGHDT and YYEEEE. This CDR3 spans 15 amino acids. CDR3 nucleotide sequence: TGTGCCAGCAGCTTGGACCAAGGGGGGGCCAATGAGCAGTTCTTC. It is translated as CASSLDQGGANEQFF.

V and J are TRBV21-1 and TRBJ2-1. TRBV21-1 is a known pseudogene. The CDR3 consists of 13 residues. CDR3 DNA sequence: TGTGCCAGCAGAGTTCCCCCAACCAATGAGCAGTTCTTC. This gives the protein CASRVPPTNEQFF.

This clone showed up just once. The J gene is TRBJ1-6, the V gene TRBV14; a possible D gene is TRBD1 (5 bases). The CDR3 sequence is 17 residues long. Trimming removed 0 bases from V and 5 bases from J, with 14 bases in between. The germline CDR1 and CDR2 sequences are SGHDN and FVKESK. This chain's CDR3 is CASSQDQGPLNNSPLHF. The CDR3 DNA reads TGTGCCAGCAGCCAAGATCAGGGACCTCTCAATAATTCACCCCTCCACTTT. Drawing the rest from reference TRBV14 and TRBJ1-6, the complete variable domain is EAGVTQFPSHSVIEKGQTVTLRCDPISGHDNLYWYRRVMGKEIKFLLHFVKESKQDESGMPNNRFLAERTGGTYSTLKVQPAELEDSGVYFCASSQDQGPLNNSPLHFGNGTRLTVT.

The CDR3 spells CASSVGSSGYTF. The CDR3 region has the DNA TGTGCCAGCAGCGTTGGCAGTAGTGGCTACACCTTC. The V and J genes are TRBV9 and TRBJ1-2; D unclear. Germline CDR1 reads SGDLS; CDR2 reads YYNGEE. V was shortened by 2 bases and J by 7 bases, with 9 bases between the two germline ends. The CDR3 covers 12 residues. Drawing the rest from reference TRBV9 and TRBJ1-2, the complete variable domain is DSGVTQTPKHLITATGQRVTLRCSPRSGDLSVYWYQQSLDQGLQFLIQYYNGEERAKGNILERFSAQQFPDLHSELNLSSLELGDSALYFCASSVGSSGYTFGSGTRLTVV.

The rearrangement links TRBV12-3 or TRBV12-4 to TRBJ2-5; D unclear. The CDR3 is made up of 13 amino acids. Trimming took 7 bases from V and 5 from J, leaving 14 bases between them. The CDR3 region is CASTQTLEETQYF. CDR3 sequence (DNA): TGTGCCAGCACCCAGACATTGGAGGAGACCCAGTACTTC.

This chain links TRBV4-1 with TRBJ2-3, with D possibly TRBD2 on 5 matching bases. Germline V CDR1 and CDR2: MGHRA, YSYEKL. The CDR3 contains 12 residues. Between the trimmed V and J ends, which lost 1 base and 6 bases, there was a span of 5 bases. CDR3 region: CASSQGEDTQYF. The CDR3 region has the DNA TGCGCCAGCAGCCAAGGGGAGGATACGCAGTATTTT.